A single sample is the source of the 9 T cell receptor beta chains below, sequenced in a study of blood T cells in healthy people across ages. A sample-barcoded 5' primer and a J-beta primer mix were used in a second PCR of roughly 6 to 12 cycles. MiXCR, applied by TCRdb to the 5' RACE reads, yields one record per CDR3 protein. Seen here are about 940,000 distinct CDR3 sequences, around 48% observed once, and the top ten hold 10% to 15%. Sequences were obtained from blood. These receptors were collected from a man aged 30-40 years in good health.

This clonotype was seen a few times. This chain uses TRBV7-8 with TRBJ2-3; D possibly corresponds to TRBD1 (7 bases). V was cut by 4 bases and J by 5 bases, with 22 bases left in between. CDR3 length: 17 residues. Germline V gene sequence: CDR1 SGHVS, CDR2 FQNEAQ. CDR3 protein: CASSWAASAGGGDTQYF. Here the CDR3 DNA reads TGTGCCAGCAGCTGGGCAGCTTCGGCAGGGGGAGGAGATACGCAGTATTTT.

The chain uses TRBV11-3 and TRBJ1-1, with D perhaps matching TRBD1 (6 bases). Trimming left V 6 bases short and J 3 bases short, with 23 bases between. This CDR3 region has 17 residues. Per germline, CDR1 SGHNT and CDR2 YENEEA. The CDR3, as DNA: TGTGCCAGCAGTCCGATGGAAGGGACACCGGGCGACACTGAAGCTTTCTTT. It is translated as CASSPMEGTPGDTEAFF.

The CDR3 sequence is CASSLGGLVQETQYF. The DNA of the CDR3 is TGTGCCAGCAGTTTAGGGGGCCTTGTACAAGAGACCCAGTACTTC. This rearrangement joins TRBV6-5 to TRBJ2-5; 7 bases fit TRBD1. Looked up from germline, CDR1 is MNHEY and CDR2 is SVGAGI. V was pared by 4 bases and J by 2 bases, with 7 bases of the junction left unmatched. This CDR3 has 15 residues.

The J gene is TRBJ1-2, the V gene TRBV3-1, with 7 positions matching TRBD1. With 3 bases clipped from V and 8 bases from J, the junction kept 9 bases outside the gene matches. CDR1 LGHDT and CDR2 YNNKEL come from the germline V gene (reference sequence). This CDR3 has 14 residues. Here the CDR3 reads CASSHRQGVSGYTF. The CDR3 coding sequence is TGTGCCAGCAGCCACCGACAGGGTGTTAGCGGCTACACCTTC.

Only one count was recorded for this clonotype. The CDR3 DNA reads as TGTGCCAGCAGTTTGGGGGGTCGGGAGCTGTTTTTT. This translates into CASSLGGRELFF. The chain carries TRBV6-2 or TRBV6-3 and TRBJ2-2; D possibly corresponds to TRBD2 (6 bases). Trimming pared 4 bases from V and 9 bases from J, leaving 9 bases between. Looked up from germline, CDR1 is MNHEY and CDR2 is SVGEGT. This CDR3 region has 12 residues.

The V call is TRBV18, the J call TRBJ2-5; D remains ambiguous. With 3 bases removed from V and 1 base from J, the gap between germline ends came to 12 bases. Looked up from germline, CDR1 is KGHSH and CDR2 is LQKENI. CDR3 length equals 15 residues. The CDR3 protein is CASSPSVETQETQYF. The CDR3 bases are TGTGCCAGCTCACCTTCGGTCGAGACCCAAGAGACCCAGTACTTC.

The genes are TRBV2 and TRBJ2-5; TRBD1 aligns across 7 bases. The CDR3 length is 15 residues. Germline V gene data show CDR1 as SNHLY and CDR2 as FYNNEI. Trimming took 6 bases from V and 2 from J; bases not matched to a gene: 9. CDR3 sequence: CASSERPGQQETQYF. The CDR3 coding sequence is TGTGCCAGCAGCGAACGTCCGGGACAGCAAGAGACCCAGTACTTC.

In this sample, this clonotype turned up a few times. V gene TRBV29-1 combines with J gene TRBJ1-1; 7 nucleotides line up with TRBD1. The CDR3 has 14 amino acids. CDR1 is SQVTM and CDR2 is ANQGSEA in the germline V gene. V lost 2 bases, J lost 1 base, and 4 bases stayed unmatched. The CDR3 bases are TGCAGCGTTGAAACGGGACAGCCGAACACTGAAGCTTTCTTT. Translating it yields CSVETGQPNTEAFF.

The rearrangement uses TRBV5-1 and TRBJ1-2, with a possible D match to TRBD1 (5 bases). This CDR3 contains 14 residues. V dropped 4 bases and J dropped 4 bases, with 14 bases sitting between them. Per the germline V gene, CDR1 is SGHRS and CDR2 is YFSETQ. The CDR3 is CASSLEQEFYGYTF. The DNA for the CDR3 is TGCGCCAGCAGCCTAGAACAGGAATTCTATGGCTACACCTTC.